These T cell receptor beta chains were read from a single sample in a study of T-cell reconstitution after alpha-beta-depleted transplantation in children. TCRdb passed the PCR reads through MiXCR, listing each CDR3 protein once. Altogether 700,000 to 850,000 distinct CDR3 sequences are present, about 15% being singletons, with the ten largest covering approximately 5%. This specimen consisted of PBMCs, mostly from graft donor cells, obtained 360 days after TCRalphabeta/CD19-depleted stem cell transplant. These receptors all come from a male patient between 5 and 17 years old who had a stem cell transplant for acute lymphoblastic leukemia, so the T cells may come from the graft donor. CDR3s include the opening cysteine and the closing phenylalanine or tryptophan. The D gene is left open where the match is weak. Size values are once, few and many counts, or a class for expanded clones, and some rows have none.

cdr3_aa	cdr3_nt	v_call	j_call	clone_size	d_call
CASSTGGGGGWNEQFF	TGTGCCAGCAGTACCGGGGGTGGTGGTGGATGGAATGAGCAGTTCTTC	TRBV5-4	TRBJ2-1	NA	NA
CASSQVGRMNYGYTF	TGTGCCAGCAGCCAAGTGGGCAGGATGAACTATGGCTACACCTTC	TRBV4-2	TRBJ1-2	NA	NA
CASLTGVTEAFF	TGTGCCAGCCTGACAGGGGTTACTGAAGCTTTCTTT	TRBV12-3/TRBV12-4	TRBJ1-1	few	TRBD1
CASILPDSGRASYEQYF	TGTGCCAGCATCCTACCTGATAGCGGGAGGGCCTCTTACGAGCAGTACTTC	TRBV7-9	TRBJ2-7	few	TRBD2
CARGGPSGASTDTQYF	TGTGCCCGGGGGGGACCAAGCGGTGCTAGCACAGATACGCAGTATTTT	TRBV30	TRBJ2-3	few	TRBD2
CASSTGTSGRGSYEQYF	TGCGCCAGCAGCACCGGGACTAGCGGGAGGGGATCCTACGAGCAGTACTTC	TRBV5-1	TRBJ2-7	NA	TRBD2
CASSLWSGGGNTEAFF	TGCGCCAGCAGCTTGTGGTCAGGGGGAGGGAACACTGAAGCTTTCTTT	TRBV5-1	TRBJ1-1	few	TRBD1
CASSFSGFGSEAFF	TGTGCCAGCAGTTTTTCAGGGTTTGGATCTGAAGCTTTCTTT	TRBV6-5	TRBJ1-1	NA	NA
CSVGRGDYEQYF	TGCAGCGTTGGCCGGGGCGACTACGAGCAGTACTTC	TRBV29-1	TRBJ2-7	few	NA
CASSLGGRQIYNEQFF	TGTGCCAGCAGCTTAGGGGGCCGCCAGATCTACAATGAGCAGTTCTTC	TRBV7-8	TRBJ2-1	NA	NA
CASSLDRPDQPQHF	TGCGCCAGCAGCCTGGACAGGCCCGATCAGCCCCAGCATTTT	TRBV5-1	TRBJ1-5	NA	TRBD1
CASSSTRDSSGAFF	TGTGCCAGCAGCTCTACTCGGGACAGCTCTGGAGCTTTCTTT	TRBV7-9	TRBJ1-1	many	TRBD1
CSARLARSGNIQYF	TGCAGTGCTAGACTTGCACGATCGGGGAACATTCAGTACTTC	TRBV20-1	TRBJ2-4	NA	NA
CASSQVTGVGDTIYF	TGCGCCAGCAGCCAAGTCACAGGGGTCGGCGACACCATATATTTT	TRBV4-1	TRBJ1-3	many	TRBD1
CASRFRPQGTYEQYF	TGCGCCAGCAGGTTCCGGCCACAGGGTACCTACGAGCAGTACTTC	TRBV5-1	TRBJ2-7	few	NA
CASSALTSGGRNEQFF	TGTGCCAGCAGCGCCCTAACTAGCGGGGGAAGAAATGAGCAGTTCTTC	TRBV9	TRBJ2-1	NA	TRBD2
CASNLAGLYNEQFF	TGCGCCAGCAATTTAGCGGGACTGTACAATGAGCAGTTCTTC	TRBV10-2	TRBJ2-1	many	TRBD2
CASSHPTSGGYEQYF	TGCGCCAGCAGCCACCCAACCAGCGGTGGCTACGAGCAGTACTTC	TRBV4-1	TRBJ2-7	NA	NA
CASSSGGLAVPFF	TGTGCCAGCAGCTCTGGGGGGCTAGCGGTACCGTTCTTC	TRBV7-8	TRBJ2-1	NA	NA
CASSLLGRGTDTQYF	TGTGCCAGCAGTTTATTGGGGCGGGGAACAGATACGCAGTATTTT	TRBV12-3/TRBV12-4	TRBJ2-3	many	NA
CASSLVLDRSEQFF	TGTGCCAGCAGCTTAGTACTGGACAGGTCAGAGCAGTTCTTC	TRBV7-6	TRBJ2-1	many	TRBD1
CAIGHPGLVAGGTDTQYF	TGTGCCATCGGACACCCGGGACTAGTAGCGGGGGGCACAGATACGCAGTATTTT	TRBV10-3	TRBJ2-3	many	TRBD2
CASSQINTGELFF	TGTGCCAGCAGCCAAATAAACACCGGGGAGCTGTTTTTT	TRBV9	TRBJ2-2	NA	NA
CASRPGGRGDQPQHF	TGTGCCAGCAGGCCAGGGGGTCGGGGAGATCAGCCCCAGCATTTT	TRBV6-1	TRBJ1-5	NA	TRBD1
CASSNSGTGSYEQYF	TGTGCCAGCAGTAACTCCGGGACAGGGTCCTACGAGCAGTACTTC	TRBV6-2/TRBV6-3	TRBJ2-7	NA	TRBD1
CASSRPGTATNEKLFF	TGTGCCAGCAGTAGACCCGGGACAGCCACTAATGAAAAACTGTTTTTT	TRBV28	TRBJ1-4	many	TRBD1
CASSIFGTGNTGELFF	TGTGCCAGTAGTATATTCGGTACAGGGAACACCGGGGAGCTGTTTTTT	TRBV19	TRBJ2-2	NA	NA
CASSLARHSGTNYEQYF	TGTGCCAGCAGCTTAGCTCGGCACAGCGGGACCAACTACGAGCAGTACTTC	TRBV7-9	TRBJ2-7	NA	TRBD2
CASSRQGPIYEQYF	TGTGCCAGCAGTCGACAGGGTCCTATTTACGAGCAGTACTTC	TRBV12-3/TRBV12-4	TRBJ2-7	few	TRBD1
CASSQWEGDEKLFF	TGTGCCAGCAGCCAATGGGAGGGAGACGAAAAACTGTTTTTT	TRBV3-1	TRBJ1-4	few	NA
CASRPGTDPYLTVGEQYF	TGTGCCAGCAGGCCCGGGACGGATCCATACCTGACGGTGGGGGAGCAGTACTTC	TRBV11-1	TRBJ2-7	NA	NA
CSGGPYNEQFF	TGCAGCGGGGGACCTTACAATGAGCAGTTCTTC	TRBV29-1	TRBJ2-1	many	NA
CASSPGGGPDTQYF	TGTGCCAGCAGTCCGGGAGGGGGACCAGATACGCAGTATTTT	TRBV12-3/TRBV12-4	TRBJ2-3	few	TRBD2
CASSLAGLAGYNEQFF	TGTGCCAGCAGCTTAGCTGGACTAGCGGGGTACAATGAGCAGTTCTTC	TRBV5-1	TRBJ2-1	many	TRBD2
CASSVASGTVEQFF	TGTGCCAGCAGCGTAGCCAGCGGGACGGTTGAGCAGTTCTTC	TRBV9	TRBJ2-1	few	TRBD2
CASSEVHRVGYNEQFF	TGTGCCAGCAGTGAAGTTCACAGGGTTGGGTACAATGAGCAGTTCTTC	TRBV6-1	TRBJ2-1	few	NA
CASSLMGGWTEAFF	TGTGCCAGCAGCTTAATGGGGGGCTGGACTGAAGCTTTCTTT	TRBV7-9	TRBJ1-1	NA	NA
CASNSLGGVMNTEAFF	TGTGCCAGCAACTCTCTGGGGGGGGTGATGAACACTGAAGCTTTCTTT	TRBV27	TRBJ1-1	few	NA
CASSLLPGNTEAFF	TGTGCCAGCAGCTTGTTGCCGGGGAACACTGAAGCTTTCTTT	TRBV7-3	TRBJ1-1	NA	NA
CSARGLRESYTEAFF	TGCAGTGCTAGGGGCTTACGGGAATCGTACACTGAAGCTTTCTTT	TRBV20-1	TRBJ1-1	few	NA
CASSLAHQETQYF	TGTGCCAGCAGCTTGGCACATCAAGAGACCCAGTACTTC	TRBV5-6	TRBJ2-5	few	NA
CASSPRLAGVLNTGELFF	TGTGCCAGCAGCCCGCGACTAGCGGGAGTCCTGAACACCGGGGAGCTGTTTTTT	TRBV9	TRBJ2-2	many	TRBD2
CASRSAKNIQYF	TGTGCCAGCAGAAGCGCCAAAAACATTCAGTACTTC	TRBV12-3/TRBV12-4	TRBJ2-4	NA	NA
CASSYSRPLKGRGRWPEQYF	TGTGCCAGCAGTTACTCGAGGCCCCTAAAGGGCAGGGGGCGATGGCCCGAGCAGTACTTC	TRBV6-2/TRBV6-3	TRBJ2-7	few	TRBD1
CASSQDRFGRSTDTQYF	TGCGCCAGCAGCCAAGATCGGTTCGGGCGGAGCACAGATACGCAGTATTTT	TRBV4-1	TRBJ2-3	few	NA
CASSLLDAANTGELFF	TGTGCCAGCAGCCTACTGGACGCTGCGAACACCGGGGAGCTGTTTTTT	TRBV5-6	TRBJ2-2	few	NA
CASANEQYF	TGCGCCAGCGCAAATGAGCAGTACTTC	TRBV5-1	TRBJ2-7	many	NA
CASSLDRVGYTEAFF	TGCGCCAGCAGCCTAGACAGGGTTGGGTACACTGAAGCTTTCTTT	TRBV5-1	TRBJ1-1	many	TRBD1
CASSPGNPPDTQYF	TGTGCCAGCAGCCCCGGAAATCCCCCAGATACGCAGTATTTT	TRBV7-3	TRBJ2-3	few	NA
CASSRRGELFF	TGCGCCAGCAGCCGGAGGGGGGAGCTGTTTTTT	TRBV5-1	TRBJ2-2	many	NA
CSVLGSPGQGYEQYF	TGCAGCGTATTAGGTTCGCCGGGACAGGGCTACGAGCAGTACTTC	TRBV29-1	TRBJ2-7	NA	TRBD1
CASRKREDGYNEQFF	TGTGCCAGCAGAAAGCGGGAGGATGGCTACAATGAGCAGTTCTTC	TRBV12-3/TRBV12-4	TRBJ2-1	NA	TRBD2
CASSYGTGFADEQFF	TGTGCCAGCAGTTACGGGACAGGGTTTGCGGATGAGCAGTTCTTC	TRBV6-2/TRBV6-3	TRBJ2-1	few	TRBD1
CASRGMNEQFF	TGTGCCAGCAGGGGGATGAATGAGCAGTTCTTC	TRBV25-1	TRBJ2-1	NA	NA